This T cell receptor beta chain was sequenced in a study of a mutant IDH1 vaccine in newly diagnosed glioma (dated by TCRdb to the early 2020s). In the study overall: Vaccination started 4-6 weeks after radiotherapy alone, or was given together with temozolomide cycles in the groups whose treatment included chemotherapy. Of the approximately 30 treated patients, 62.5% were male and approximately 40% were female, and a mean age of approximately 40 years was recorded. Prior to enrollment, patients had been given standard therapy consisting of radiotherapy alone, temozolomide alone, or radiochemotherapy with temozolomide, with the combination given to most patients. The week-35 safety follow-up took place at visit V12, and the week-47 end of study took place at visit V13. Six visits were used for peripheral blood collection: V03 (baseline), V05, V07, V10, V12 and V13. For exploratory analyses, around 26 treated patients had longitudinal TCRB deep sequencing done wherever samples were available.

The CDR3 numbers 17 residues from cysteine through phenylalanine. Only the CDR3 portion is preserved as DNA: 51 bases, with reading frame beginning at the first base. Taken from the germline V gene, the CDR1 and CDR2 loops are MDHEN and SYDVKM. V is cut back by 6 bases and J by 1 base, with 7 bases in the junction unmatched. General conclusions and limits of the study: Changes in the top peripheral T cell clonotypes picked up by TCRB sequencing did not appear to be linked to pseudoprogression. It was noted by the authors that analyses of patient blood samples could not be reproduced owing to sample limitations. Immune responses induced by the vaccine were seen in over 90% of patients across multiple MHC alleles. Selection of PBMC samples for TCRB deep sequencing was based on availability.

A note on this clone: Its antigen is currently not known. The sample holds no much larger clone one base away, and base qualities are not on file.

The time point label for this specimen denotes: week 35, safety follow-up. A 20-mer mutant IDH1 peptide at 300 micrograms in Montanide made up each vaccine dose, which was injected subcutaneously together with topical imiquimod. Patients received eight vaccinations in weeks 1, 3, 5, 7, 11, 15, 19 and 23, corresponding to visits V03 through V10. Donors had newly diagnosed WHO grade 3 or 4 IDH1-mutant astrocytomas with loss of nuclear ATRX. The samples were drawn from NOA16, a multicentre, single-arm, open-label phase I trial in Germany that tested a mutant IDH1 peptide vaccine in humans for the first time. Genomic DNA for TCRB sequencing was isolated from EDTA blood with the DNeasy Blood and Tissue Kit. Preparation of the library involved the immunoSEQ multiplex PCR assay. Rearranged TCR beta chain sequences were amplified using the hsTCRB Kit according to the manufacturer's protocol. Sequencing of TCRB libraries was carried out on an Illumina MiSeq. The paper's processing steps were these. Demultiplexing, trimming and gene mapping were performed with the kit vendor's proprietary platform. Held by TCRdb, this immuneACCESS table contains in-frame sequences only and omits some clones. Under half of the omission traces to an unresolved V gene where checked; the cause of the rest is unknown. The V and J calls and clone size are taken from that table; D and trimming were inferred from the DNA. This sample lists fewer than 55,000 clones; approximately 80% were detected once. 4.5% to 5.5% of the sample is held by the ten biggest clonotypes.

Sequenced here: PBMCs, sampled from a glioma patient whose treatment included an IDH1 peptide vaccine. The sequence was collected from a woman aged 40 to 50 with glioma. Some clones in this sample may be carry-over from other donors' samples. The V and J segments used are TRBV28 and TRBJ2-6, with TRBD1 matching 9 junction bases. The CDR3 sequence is CASSSGTGYSGANVLTF. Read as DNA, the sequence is TGTGCCAGCAGCTCCGGGACAGGGTATTCTGGGGCCAACGTCCTGACTTTC.